The 15 T cell receptor beta chains in this list originate from one sample, sequenced in a study of CD4 T cell repertoires in COVID-19 (dated by TCRdb to the early 2020s). The label giving this sample's time point can be read as: sample from a COVID-19-recovered individual after infection. The method behind the library was the immunoSEQ multiplex PCR assay. TCRdb obtained this table from immuneACCESS and retained in-frame rearrangements with V and J assigned. These tables miss some clones; where compared with another copy, unresolved V genes account for less than half of the shortfall, and the remainder is unexplained. The sample table lists fewer than 100,000 clones, under 90% of them with a count of one. The top ten clones comprise about 0.58% of the sample. Sequencing was performed on CD4+ T cells from peripheral blood, taken after recovery from COVID-19. The receptors were gathered from a human donor who had COVID-19.

The chain has TRBV6-1 and TRBJ1-5; D possibly corresponds to TRBD1 (6 bases). V was shortened by 0 bases and J by 9 bases, with 12 bases between the two germline ends. In germline, CDR1 is MNHNS, CDR2 SASEGT. CDR3 length: 14 residues. CDR3 DNA: TGTGCCAGCAGTGAAGCGAGGGGGGCGGGGCCCCAGCATTTT. Its translation is CASSEARGAGPQHF.

The chain uses TRBV5-1 and TRBJ1-1; 8 bases line up with TRBD1. CDR1 is SGHRS and CDR2 is YFSETQ in the germline V gene. V dropped 0 bases and J dropped 5; count of bases not matched to a gene: 3. The CDR3 extends over 14 amino acids. Here the CDR3 reads CASSLATGGTEAFF. CDR3 sequence (DNA): TGCGCCAGCAGCTTGGCAACAGGGGGGACTGAAGCTTTCTTT. Drawing the rest from reference TRBV5-1 and TRBJ1-1, the complete variable domain is KAGVTQTPRYLIKTRGQQVTLSCSPISGHRSVSWYQQTPGQGLQFLFEYFSETQRNKGNFPGRFSGRQFSNSRSEMNVSTLELGDSALYLCASSLATGGTEAFFGQGTRLTVV.

This chain links TRBV19 with TRBJ2-1; no reliable D call. The V end lost 1 base, the J end lost 0 bases, and 13 bases lay between the germline ends. Germline assignment: CDR1 LNHDA and CDR2 SQIVND (reference sequence). The CDR3 totals 17 residues. DNA of the CDR3: TGTGCCAGTAGTATAGGGCGGCAGGTTAGCTCCTACAATGAGCAGTTCTTC. It codes for CASSIGRQVSSYNEQFF.

The J gene is TRBJ1-6, the V gene TRBV2; tentative D call: TRBD1 (5 bases). This CDR3 has 14 residues. With 3 bases removed from V and 3 bases from J, the gap between germline ends came to 6 bases. CDR1 and CDR2 (germline): SNHLY, FYNNEI. CDR3 amino acids: CASSDDSYNSPLHF. The DNA for the CDR3 is TGTGCCAGCAGTGACGACAGCTATAATTCACCCCTCCACTTT.

The chain uses TRBV7-8 and TRBJ1-1; 7 nucleotides line up with TRBD1. Per the germline V gene, CDR1 is SGHVS and CDR2 is FQNEAQ. CDR3 length: 13 amino acids. Losses at the gene ends were 2 bases for V and 8 bases for J; bases not matched to a gene: 5. Here the CDR3 DNA reads TGTGCCAGCAGCTTATTCGGACAGGCCGAAGCTTTCTTT. It translates to CASSLFGQAEAFF.

This clone is categorized as medium-sized (0.01 to 0.1%). The chain uses TRBV7-8 and TRBJ2-1, with D perhaps matching TRBD2 (5 bases). CDR3 length equals 14 residues. Germline V lookup: CDR1 SGHVS, CDR2 FQNEAQ. V dropped 5 bases and J dropped 7 bases, with 15 bases sitting between them. This CDR3 reads CASSTILGGNEQFF. The CDR3 DNA is TGTGCCAGCAGCACAATATTGGGCGGGAATGAGCAGTTCTTC.

The genes are TRBV3-1 (or the pseudogene TRBV3-2) and TRBJ1-3; D gene ambiguous. The germline gives CDR1 LGHDT, CDR2 YNNKEL (reference sequence). V was cut by 2 bases and J by 8 bases, with 4 bases left in between. The CDR3 runs to 11 residues. CDR3 sequence (DNA): TGTGCCAGCAGCCAAATCGACACCATATATTTT. It yields the protein CASSQIDTIYF.

The chain is built from TRBV28 and TRBJ2-1, with D hard to call. CDR3 length: 14 residues. Trimming cost V 3 bases and J 6 bases, with 12 bases left between them. From germline, CDR1 is MDHEN and CDR2 SYDVKM. The DNA of the CDR3 is TGTGCCAGCAGTTTGAGCGACGAACGCAATGAGCAGTTCTTC. Protein product: CASSLSDERNEQFF.

V gene TRBV7-2 combines with J gene TRBJ2-1; 13 nucleotides match TRBD2. V dropped 1 base and J dropped 5; count of bases not matched to a gene: 5. The CDR3 loop spans 17 amino acids. CDR1 and CDR2 from the germline V gene are SGHTA and FQGNSA. In DNA, the CDR3 is TGTGCCAGCAGCTTAGGACTAGCGGGAGGTCGGGACAATGAGCAGTTCTTC. The encoded protein is CASSLGLAGGRDNEQFF.

Only one count was recorded for this clone. This chain uses TRBV5-1 with TRBJ2-5; the match to TRBD2 covers 7 bases. Germline trimming cut 2 bases from V and 3 bases from J; bases unmatched to any gene: 7. CDR3 length: 15 amino acids. Per the germline V gene, CDR1 is SGHRS and CDR2 is YFSETQ. CDR3 DNA sequence: TGCGCCAGCAGCTTCTCAGGGACTATAAAAGAGACCCAGTACTTC. This encodes CASSFSGTIKETQYF.

The chain recombines TRBV6-1 with TRBJ1-4; D uncertain. The ends were cut back, 2 bases at V and 8 bases at J, with 9 bases in the middle. CDR1 and CDR2 (germline): MNHNS, SASEGT. The CDR3 contains 13 residues. CDR3 sequence: CASSERASEKLFF. The CDR3 bases are TGTGCCAGCAGTGAAAGGGCAAGCGAAAAACTGTTTTTT.

The chain joins TRBV20-1 to TRBJ2-1; D may be TRBD2 (6 bases). From germline, CDR1 is DFQATT and CDR2 SNEGSKA (reference sequence). The CDR3 loop spans 15 amino acids. Trimming stripped 3 bases from V and 3 bases from J, with 15 bases between. The CDR3 DNA sequence: TGCAGTGCTAGTGGAGCTAGCGCCCGCTACAATGAGCAGTTCTTC. As protein: CSASGASARYNEQFF.

The chain is built from TRBV3-1 (or the pseudogene TRBV3-2) and TRBJ2-2, with TRBD2 identical over 12 bases. Trimming removed 3 bases from V and 8 bases from J; junction bases left unmatched: 7. The CDR3 covers 16 residues. Per the germline V gene, CDR1 is LGHDT and CDR2 is YNNKEL (reference sequence). In nucleotides, the CDR3 is TGTGCCAGCAGCCACGCACTAGCGGGGGGTGCGGGGGAGCTGTTTTTT. Translated: CASSHALAGGAGELFF.

V and J are TRBV5-1 and TRBJ2-7, with TRBD2 matching 8 bases. The CDR3 contains 15 residues. Germline-derived CDR1 and CDR2 are SGHRS and YFSETQ. With 0 bases clipped from V and 6 bases from J, the junction kept 8 bases outside the gene matches. The CDR3 bases are TGCGCCAGCAGCTTGGGTTCTGGGAGCGGGGGCGAGCAGTACTTC. Translating gives CASSLGSGSGGEQYF.

The chain joins TRBV11-2 to TRBJ1-1; the D is unclear. The germline V gene has CDR1 SGHAT and CDR2 FQNNGV. The length of the CDR3 is 14 residues. Trimming took 0 bases from V and 11 from J, leaving 16 bases between them. CDR3 residues: CASSLEGQLIGAFF. The DNA for the CDR3 is TGTGCCAGCAGCTTAGAAGGGCAGCTCATTGGGGCTTTCTTT.